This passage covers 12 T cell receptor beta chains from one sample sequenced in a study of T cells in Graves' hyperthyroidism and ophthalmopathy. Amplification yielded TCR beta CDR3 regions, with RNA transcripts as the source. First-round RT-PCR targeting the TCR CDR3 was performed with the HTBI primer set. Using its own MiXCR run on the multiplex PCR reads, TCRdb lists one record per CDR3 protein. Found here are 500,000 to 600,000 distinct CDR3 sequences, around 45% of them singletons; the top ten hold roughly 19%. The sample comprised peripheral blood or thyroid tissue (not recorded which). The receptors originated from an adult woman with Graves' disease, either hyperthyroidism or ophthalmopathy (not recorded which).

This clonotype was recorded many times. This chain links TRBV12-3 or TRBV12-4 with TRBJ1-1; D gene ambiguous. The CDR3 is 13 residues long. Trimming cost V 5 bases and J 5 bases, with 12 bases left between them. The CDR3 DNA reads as TGTGCCAGCAGTCCCAATCGGCCGACTGAAGCTTTCTTT. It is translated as CASSPNRPTEAFF.

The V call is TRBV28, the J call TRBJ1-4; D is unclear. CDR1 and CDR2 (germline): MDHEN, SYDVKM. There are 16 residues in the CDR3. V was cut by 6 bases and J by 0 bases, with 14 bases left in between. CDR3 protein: CASSPTTDATNEKLFF. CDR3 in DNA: TGTGCCAGCAGCCCCACGACCGACGCAACTAATGAAAAACTGTTTTTT.

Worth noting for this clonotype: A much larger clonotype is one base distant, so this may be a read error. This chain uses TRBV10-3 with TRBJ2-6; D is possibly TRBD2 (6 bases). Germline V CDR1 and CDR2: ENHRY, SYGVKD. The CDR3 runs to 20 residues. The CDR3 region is CVPRDPDAGQVISGANVLTF. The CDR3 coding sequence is TGTGTCCCGAGGGATCCGGATGCGGGGCAGGTGATCTCTGGGGCCAACGTCCTGACTTTC.

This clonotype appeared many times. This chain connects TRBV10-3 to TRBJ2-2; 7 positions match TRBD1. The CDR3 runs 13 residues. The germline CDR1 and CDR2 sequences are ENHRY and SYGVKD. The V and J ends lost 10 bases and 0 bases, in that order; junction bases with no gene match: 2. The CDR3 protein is CASGTANTGELFF. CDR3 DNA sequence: TGTGCCAGTGGGACAGCGAACACCGGGGAGCTGTTTTTT.

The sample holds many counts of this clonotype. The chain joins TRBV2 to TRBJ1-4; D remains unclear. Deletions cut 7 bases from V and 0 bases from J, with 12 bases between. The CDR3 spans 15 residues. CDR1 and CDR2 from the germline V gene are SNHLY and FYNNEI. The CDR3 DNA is TGTGCCAGCAATCTCGCCGGGGCAACTAATGAAAAACTGTTTTTT. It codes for CASNLAGATNEKLFF.

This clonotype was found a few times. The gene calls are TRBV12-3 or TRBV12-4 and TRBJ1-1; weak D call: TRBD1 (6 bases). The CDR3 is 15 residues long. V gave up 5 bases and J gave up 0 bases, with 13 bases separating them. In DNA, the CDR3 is TGTGCCAGCAGTGACTGGACAGCTATGAACACTGAAGCTTTCTTT. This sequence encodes CASSDWTAMNTEAFF.

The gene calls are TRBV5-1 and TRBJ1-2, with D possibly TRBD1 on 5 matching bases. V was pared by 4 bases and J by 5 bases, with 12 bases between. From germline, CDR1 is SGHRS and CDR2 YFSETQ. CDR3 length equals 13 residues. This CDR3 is CASSALTVYGYTF. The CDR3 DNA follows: TGCGCCAGCAGCGCTCTGACAGTATATGGCTACACCTTC.

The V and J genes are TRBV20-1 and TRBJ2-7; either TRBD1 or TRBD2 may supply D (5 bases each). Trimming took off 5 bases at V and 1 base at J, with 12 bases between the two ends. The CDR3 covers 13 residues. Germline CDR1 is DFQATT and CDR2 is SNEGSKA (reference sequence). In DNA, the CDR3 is TGCAGTGCTTACCGGGACGGGTCCTACGAGCAGTACTTC. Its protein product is CSAYRDGSYEQYF.

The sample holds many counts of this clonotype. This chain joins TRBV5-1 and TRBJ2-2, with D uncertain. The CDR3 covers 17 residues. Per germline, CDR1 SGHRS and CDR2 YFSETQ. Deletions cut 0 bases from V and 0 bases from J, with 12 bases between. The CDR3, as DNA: TGCGCCAGCAGCTTGGGGTTTACGGCGGCGAACACCGGGGAGCTGTTTTTT. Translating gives CASSLGFTAANTGELFF.

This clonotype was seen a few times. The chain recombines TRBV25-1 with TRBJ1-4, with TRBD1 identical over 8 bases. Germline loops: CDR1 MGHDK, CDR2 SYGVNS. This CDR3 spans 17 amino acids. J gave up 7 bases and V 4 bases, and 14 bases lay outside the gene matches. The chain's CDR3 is CASSGRTGSGVGEKLFF. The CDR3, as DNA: TGTGCCAGCAGTGGGCGGACAGGGTCGGGTGTTGGTGAAAAACTGTTTTTT.

CDR3 in amino acids: CASSLAAGGEKLFF. The CDR3 nucleotides read TGTGCCAGCAGCTTAGCCGCAGGGGGTGAAAAACTGTTTTTT. The chain has TRBV5-5 and TRBJ1-4; 7 nucleotides agree with TRBD1. The junction had 5 bases not matched to a gene; V was cut back by 2 bases and J by 7 bases. The germline V gene has CDR1 SGHKS and CDR2 YYEKEE (reference sequence). The length of the CDR3 is 14 residues.

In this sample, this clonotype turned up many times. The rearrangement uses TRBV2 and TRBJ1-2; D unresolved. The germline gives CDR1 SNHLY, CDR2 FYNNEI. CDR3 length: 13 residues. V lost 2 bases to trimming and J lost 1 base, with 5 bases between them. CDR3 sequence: CASSEHINYGYTF. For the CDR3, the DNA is TGTGCCAGCAGTGAACACATTAACTATGGCTACACCTTC.